This T cell receptor beta chain was identified in a study of shared clonotypes between healthy human individuals. Study-wide context: Aged between 18 and 49, the donors were a couple of women and three men.

Each PCR replicate run on unsorted PBMC took in about 0.3 ug DNA, 30,000 or so T cell genomes. Libraries were prepared by immunoSEQ multiplex PCR; TCRdb keeps only in-frame clonotypes and omits some of them. The sample lists roughly 500,000 clones, almost 80% occurring once. Per the germline V gene, CDR1 is SEHNR and CDR2 is FQNEAQ (reference sequence). The CDR3 runs to 16 residues. V was pared by 1 base and J by 0 bases, with 1 base of the junction left unmatched. The chain joins TRBV7-9 to TRBJ2-3; 10 bases line up with TRBD2. This receptor was obtained from a woman in her 40s in good health. Some clones in this sample may be carry-over from other donors' samples. The sequenced sample was PBMCs. This CDR3 reads CASSLGLAGSTDTQYF. The CDR3 bases are TGTGCCAGCAGCTTAGGACTAGCGGGTAGCACAGATACGCAGTATTTT.